The rows below give T cell receptor beta chains drawn from one sample of a study of blood T cells in healthy people across ages. TCRdb passed the 5' RACE reads through MiXCR, listing each CDR3 protein once. This sample has approximately 800,000 distinct CDR3 sequences, with around 50% found just once. The sequenced sample consisted of blood. Source of these receptors: a man older than 75 in good health. The CDR3 runs from the conserved cysteine through the conserved F or W. The D gene is left open where the match is weak. Expanded clones are given a class, and other clones once, few, many or no size at all.

v_call	j_call	d_call	clone_size	cdr3_length	cdr3_nt	cdr3_aa
TRBV20-1	TRBJ1-2	TRBD1	-	15	TGCAGTGCCCCCCCGACAGGGATGTTGGACTATGGCTACACCTTC	CSAPPTGMLDYGYTF
TRBV7-7	TRBJ2-2	-	once	13	TGTGCTAGCAGCTTAGGGGAACTCGGGGAGCTGTTTTTT	CASSLGELGELFF
TRBV20-1	TRBJ1-5	-	-	14	TGCAGTGCTAGAGTGAGAGGGGTGGGTCAGCCCCAGCATTTT	CSARVRGVGQPQHF
TRBV29-1	TRBJ2-5	TRBD2	-	15	TGCAGCGCTGAAGATGAGACTAGCGGGGCTATAACCCAGTACTTC	CSAEDETSGAITQYF
TRBV5-4	TRBJ2-1	TRBD2	-	16	TGTGCCAGCAGCTTGAAGTTCGGGGCGGGAGGAAATGAGCAGTTCTTC	CASSLKFGAGGNEQFF
TRBV29-1	TRBJ2-7	-	-	12	TGCAGCATTAGACTAGGTCAAGGCGAGCAGTACTTC	CSIRLGQGEQYF
TRBV20-1	TRBJ2-5	-	-	13	TGCAGTGCTCCTCCGGAAGGGCGTGAGGAGCAGTACTTC	CSAPPEGREEQYF
TRBV7-2	TRBJ2-3	TRBD2	few	16	TGTGCCAGCAGCTTCAGCGGGGCAGGAAACACAGATACGCAGTATTTT	CASSFSGAGNTDTQYF
TRBV9	TRBJ2-3	-	-	14	TGTGCCAGCAGCGTTAAGTGGGACACAGATACGCAGTATTTT	CASSVKWDTDTQYF
TRBV24-1	TRBJ2-1	-	-	16	TGTGCCACCAGTGACGCTACTAGGGTAGGAAGCGATGAGCAGTTCTTC	CATSDATRVGSDEQFF
TRBV7-2	TRBJ1-1	-	-	15	TGTGCCAGCAGCCCACTGGGGCGGATGAACACTGAAGCTTTCTTT	CASSPLGRMNTEAFF
TRBV27	TRBJ2-1	-	-	13	TGTGCCAGCAGCCGGGAGAATGACAATGAGCAGTTCTTC	CASSRENDNEQFF
TRBV4-2	TRBJ1-4	TRBD1	-	16	TGTGCCAGCAGCCAGGGGGATGACAGGGGGCTAGCCAAACTGTTTTTT	CASSQGDDRGLAKLFF
TRBV7-2	TRBJ1-2	TRBD1	-	17	TGTGCCAGCAGCCGCGAAACTAAACAGGGGATCGCCTATGGCTACACCTTC	CASSRETKQGIAYGYTF
TRBV9	TRBJ1-2	-	-	14	TGTGCCAGTAGTGTAGAGGTCAGCAACTATGGCTACACCTTC	CASSVEVSNYGYTF
TRBV6-2/TRBV6-3	TRBJ2-1	-	-	16	TGTGCCAGCGGTGCTTACAGGGATCGGTCCTACAATGAGCAGTTCTTC	CASGAYRDRSYNEQFF
TRBV27	TRBJ2-7	-	-	16	TGTGCCAGCAGTTTAGGGGCGCCGAGCTCCTACAATGAGCAGTACTTC	CASSLGAPSSYNEQYF
TRBV20-1	TRBJ2-5	-	few	13	TGCAGTGCTAGAGTGGCGGTACAAGAGACCCAGTACTTC	CSARVAVQETQYF
TRBV28	TRBJ2-1	TRBD2	-	14	TGTGCCAGCAGTCAGCGGGAGTCCTACAATGAGCAGTTCTTC	CASSQRESYNEQFF
TRBV7-8	TRBJ2-1	-	-	11	TGTGCCAGCAGTTCAAGCTACGAGCAGTTCTTC	CASSSSYEQFF
TRBV6-5	TRBJ2-6	-	once	15	TGTGCCAGCAGTTTTGAACAGACTGGGGCCAACGTCCTGACTTTC	CASSFEQTGANVLTF
TRBV2	TRBJ2-7	-	-	13	TGTGCCAGCAGTGAAAAACGGACCTACGAGCAGTACTTC	CASSEKRTYEQYF
TRBV20-1	TRBJ2-1	-	once	13	TGCAGTGCTAGAGACCCAACGCGGAATGGGCAGTTCTTC	CSARDPTRNGQFF
TRBV5-1	TRBJ2-5	-	few	14	TGCGCCAGCAGCACGGGACCATCACAAGAGACCCAGTACTTC	CASSTGPSQETQYF
TRBV12-3/TRBV12-4	TRBJ2-7	-	-	13	TGTGCCAGCAGTTTTCGGGCGGGCTACGAGCAGTACTTC	CASSFRAGYEQYF
TRBV11-2	TRBJ2-7	-	many	13	TGTGCCAGCAGCTTAGTTTTGTCGGGGGAGCAGTACTTC	CASSLVLSGEQYF
TRBV27	TRBJ2-1	-	-	13	TGTGCCAGCAGTTTTAGCGGCGCATACGAGCAGTTCTTC	CASSFSGAYEQFF
TRBV29-1	TRBJ2-1	-	-	13	TGCAGCGCCGCCTGGACGGGTAGCAATGAGCAGTTCTTC	CSAAWTGSNEQFF
TRBV6-5	TRBJ2-1	TRBD2	-	16	TGTGCCAGCAGTTCAAGTAGCGGGAGCGCCTACAATGAGCAGTTCTTC	CASSSSSGSAYNEQFF
TRBV12-3/TRBV12-4	TRBJ2-4	TRBD2	few	22	TGCGCCAGCAGTTTAGCTCGGGGTGATAGCAGCGGGAGGGCCGGGGTCAAAAACATTCAGTACTTC	CASSLARGDSSGRAGVKNIQYF
TRBV29-1	TRBJ2-5	TRBD2	-	15	TGCAGCGTTGATCTTGGCGGGAGCATCCAAGAGACCCAGTACTTC	CSVDLGGSIQETQYF
TRBV12-3/TRBV12-4	TRBJ2-1	TRBD2	few	17	TGTGCCAGCAGTTTTCAAGGAGCGGGGAGCTCCTACAATGAGCAGTTCTTC	CASSFQGAGSSYNEQFF
TRBV5-1	TRBJ2-3	TRBD2	-	16	TGCGCCAGCAGCGCGAGCAGTAGCGGGAACACAGATACGCAGTATTTT	CASSASSSGNTDTQYF
TRBV7-7	TRBJ2-3	-	-	13	TGTGCTAGCAGCCGTGGAGCCCACGATACGCAGTATTTT	CASSRGAHDTQYF
TRBV6-2/TRBV6-3	TRBJ2-1	-	few	18	TGTGCCAGCAGGACTCGCCTAGACCGCAGAGGCTCCTACAATGAGCAGTTCTTC	CASRTRLDRRGSYNEQFF
TRBV5-8	TRBJ2-5	TRBD2	-	17	TGTACCAGCAGCCCTGGACTAGCGGGAGGGCCTACAGAGACCCAGTACTTC	CTSSPGLAGGPTETQYF
TRBV20-1	TRBJ2-7	TRBD2	-	15	TGCAGTGCTAGAGATGGGGAGCGGGAGAACGACGAGCAGTACTTC	CSARDGERENDEQYF